Each of the 11 T cell receptor beta chains below was sequenced from the same sample in a study of shared clonotypes between healthy human individuals. Naivety among CD8 cells was defined by CD45RO negativity and positive CCR7 selection, thereby excluding terminally differentiated effector memory CD45RA+ cells. Some clones are missing from TCRdb's copy, which holds only in-frame ones; the method was immunoSEQ multiplex PCR. The data contain millions of clones, about 92% of them singletons. Sequences were obtained from naive CD8+ T cells from PBMCs. These receptors came from a man aged 18 to 30 in good health. Some clones in this sample may be carry-over from other donors' samples.

The chain is built from TRBV19 and TRBJ2-2, with D tentatively TRBD1 (6 bases). Trimming stripped 8 bases from V and 4 bases from J, with 14 bases between. The CDR3 has 14 residues. From germline, CDR1 is LNHDA and CDR2 SQIVND (reference sequence). The CDR3 loop reads CASQVTGSTGELFF. For the CDR3, the DNA is TGTGCCAGTCAAGTGACAGGATCCACCGGGGAGCTGTTTTTT.

This chain uses TRBV4-1 with TRBJ1-2; D possibly corresponds to TRBD1 (5 bases). Germline CDR1 is MGHRA and CDR2 is YSYEKL. This CDR3 is 14 amino acids long. Trimming stripped 4 bases from V and 12 bases from J, with 21 bases between. The CDR3 sequence is CASSPIGATEAHTF. The CDR3 DNA reads TGCGCCAGCAGCCCAATTGGGGCCACGGAGGCCCACACCTTC.

This chain links TRBV6-5 with TRBJ2-7, with TRBD1 identical over 8 bases. Germline values: CDR1 MNHEY, CDR2 SVGAGI. The CDR3 spans 15 residues. Unmatched junction bases numbered 11, after V lost 4 bases and J lost 6 bases. The CDR3 is CASSSNGQGRLEQYF. CDR3 DNA: TGTGCCAGCAGTTCCAACGGACAGGGCCGGCTCGAGCAGTACTTC.

This chain uses TRBV10-3 with TRBJ2-7; D might be TRBD1 (6 bases). The ends were cut back, 11 bases at V and 2 bases at J, with 13 bases in the middle. Germline-derived CDR1 and CDR2 are ENHRY and SYGVKD. The CDR3 is 12 residues long. The DNA of the CDR3 is TGTGCCGCCGGGACAAATCCCTACGAGCAGTACTTC. Encoded protein: CAAGTNPYEQYF.

The chain carries TRBV10-3 and TRBJ2-7; 9 bases fit TRBD2. The germline gives CDR1 ENHRY, CDR2 SYGVKD. The length of the CDR3 is 14 residues. The J segment lost 5 bases and the V segment lost 2 bases, leaving 4 bases of the junction unmatched. The DNA of the CDR3 is TGTGCCATCAGTGAGAAAGGGACTAGCAACGAGCAGTACTTC. Translated, it gives CAISEKGTSNEQYF.

CDR3 sequence reads: CASSGVTKDSNFSYEQYF. CDR3 nucleotides: TGCGCCAGCAGTGGAGTAACCAAGGACAGTAACTTTTCCTACGAGCAGTACTTC. This chain uses TRBV10-1 with TRBJ2-7; a possible D gene is TRBD1 (6 bases). V shed 4 bases and J shed 1 base, with 23 bases lying between them. CDR1 is WNHNN, CDR2 SYGVQD, per germline (reference sequence). The CDR3 extends over 18 amino acids.

The rearrangement links TRBV7-9 to TRBJ2-2, with 10 bases identical to TRBD2. Germline values: CDR1 SEHNR, CDR2 FQNEAQ (reference sequence). This CDR3 spans 16 amino acids. After removal of 2 bases from V and 4 bases from J, the junction contained 4 bases not matched to a gene. CDR3: CASSLLAGEGTGELFF. CDR3 nucleotide sequence: TGTGCCAGCAGCTTACTAGCGGGAGAAGGCACCGGGGAGCTGTTTTTT.

The V and J genes are TRBV7-9 and TRBJ2-1; TRBD2 aligns across 11 bases. V lost 10 bases, J lost 5 bases, and 10 bases stayed unmatched. CDR1 and CDR2 (germline): SEHNR, FQNEAQ (reference sequence). The CDR3 loop spans 15 amino acids. The CDR3 loop reads CATYPGTSGNNEQFF. DNA for the CDR3: TGTGCCACTTACCCCGGGACTAGCGGAAACAATGAGCAGTTCTTC.

This chain connects TRBV5-6 to TRBJ2-5; D unclear. Trimming took off 4 bases at V and 2 bases at J, with 15 bases between the two ends. The CDR3 length is 15 residues. CDR1 and CDR2 from the germline V gene are SGHDT and YYEEEE. As DNA, the CDR3 is TGTGCCAGCAGCCTTCTCATGGACGGACAAGAGACCCAGTACTTC. This sequence encodes CASSLLMDGQETQYF.

V and J are TRBV6-1 and TRBJ2-1; no firm D call. The CDR3 length is 15 residues. Germline-derived CDR1 and CDR2 are MNHNS and SASEGT. Trimming took off 6 bases at V and 7 bases at J, with 19 bases between the two ends. Here the CDR3 reads CASRAPTLHINEQFF. DNA for the CDR3: TGTGCCAGCAGGGCTCCGACCCTACATATAAATGAGCAGTTCTTC.

The V gene is TRBV9, the J gene TRBJ1-5, with TRBD1 as a possible D gene (5 bases). Germline V gives CDR1 SGDLS, CDR2 YYNGEE. The V end lost 0 bases, the J end lost 3 bases, and 10 bases lay between the germline ends. This CDR3 is 15 amino acids long. Written as DNA, the CDR3 is TGTGCCAGCAGCGTAGAGGGGTCCCACAATCAGCCCCAGCATTTT. Amino acids: CASSVEGSHNQPQHF.